The clone carrying this T cell receptor (beta chain) was seen a handful of times. The sample originates from a study of blood T cell repertoires in COVID-19. Study context: PBMCs, B-cell-depleted T cells, or T cells were the source of the cDNA or gDNA that made up the material.

During active infection, Seattle patients enrolled and were then monitored through disease. This CDR3 is built from 14 residues. Germline lookup yields CDR1 SGHVS and CDR2 FNYEAQ. V was pared by 5 bases and J by 2 bases, with 1 base of the junction left unmatched. Per the original methods: Nucleated cell counts were estimated from reference gene primer amplification. Profiling relied on immunoSEQ multiplex PCR, and the TCRdb table lists in-frame clones only, not all of them. V, J and clone size are those of that table, while D and trimming were read from the DNA. The sample carries almost 350,000 clones, roughly nine tenths recorded once.

Sequenced: peripheral blood. This chain joins TRBV7-6 and TRBJ2-7, with TRBD2 identical over 12 bases. The clonotype was recovered from an older woman with COVID-19, enrolled during active disease. CDR3 region: CASSPSGGAYEQYF. The CDR3, as DNA: TGTGCCAGCAGCCCTAGCGGGGGGGCCTACGAGCAGTACTTC.